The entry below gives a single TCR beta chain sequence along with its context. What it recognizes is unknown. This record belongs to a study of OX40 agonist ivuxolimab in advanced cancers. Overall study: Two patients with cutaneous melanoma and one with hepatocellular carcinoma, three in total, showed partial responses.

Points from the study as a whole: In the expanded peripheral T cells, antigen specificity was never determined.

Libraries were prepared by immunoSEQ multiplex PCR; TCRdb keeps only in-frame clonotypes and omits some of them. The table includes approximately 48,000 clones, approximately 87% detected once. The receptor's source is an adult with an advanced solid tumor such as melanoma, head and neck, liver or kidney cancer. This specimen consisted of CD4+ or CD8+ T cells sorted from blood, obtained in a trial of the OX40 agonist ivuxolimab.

In DNA, the CDR3 is TGTGCCAGCAGGGGGGGTCCTATAGTTGCGGGCGGCTACACCTTC. This sequence encodes CASRGGPIVAGGYTF. The chain recombines TRBV25-1 with TRBJ1-2; tentative D call: TRBD1 (5 bases). The germline gives CDR1 MGHDK, CDR2 SYGVNS. CDR3 length: 15 residues. Trimming removed 6 bases from V and 8 bases from J, with 22 bases in between.